The 8 T cell receptor beta chains in this list originate from one sample, sequenced in a study of Graves' ophthalmopathy and Graves' hyperthyroidism. For repertoire sequencing, the TCR beta CDR3 regions were amplified from RNA transcripts. First-round RT-PCR used HTBI primers; second-round multiplex PCR followed. TCRdb redid the calling of the multiplex PCR reads with MiXCR, one entry per CDR3 protein. The repertoire holds just over 600,000 distinct CDR3 sequences, with over 20% as singletons. Sequences were obtained from peripheral blood. The receptors were sampled from a woman aged 18-29 years with stable Graves' hyperthyroidism. Some clones in this sample may be carry-over from other donors' samples.

The chain couples TRBV19 to TRBJ2-6, with TRBD2 matching over 10 bases. Per germline, CDR1 LNHDA and CDR2 SQIVND (reference sequence). The CDR3 extends over 15 amino acids. The trim removed 6 bases at V and 6 bases at J, leaving 5 bases unmatched. This CDR3 reads CASSPSGGSANVLTF. The CDR3 bases are TGTGCCAGTAGCCCTAGCGGGGGCTCGGCCAACGTCCTGACTTTC.

This rearrangement joins TRBV20-1 to TRBJ2-5; 7 bases agree with TRBD1. The CDR3 extends over 16 amino acids. Trimming removed 5 bases from V and 1 base from J; junction bases left unmatched: 13. Germline-derived CDR1 and CDR2 are DFQATT and SNEGSKA (reference sequence). Written as DNA, the CDR3 is TGCAGTGCTGAAGGGAGACAGGGACAAATCCAAGAGACCCAGTACTTC. Encoded protein: CSAEGRQGQIQETQYF.

This clonotype was observed at least ten times. The CDR3 loop is CASSYPGLAGGQETQYF. DNA of the CDR3: TGTGCCAGCAGTTACCCGGGACTAGCGGGAGGACAAGAGACCCAGTACTTC. The chain joins TRBV6-5 to TRBJ2-5, with 15 bases identical to TRBD2. Looked up from germline, CDR1 is MNHEY and CDR2 is SVGAGI. J was trimmed by 2 bases and V by 2 bases; bases with no gene match: 3. The CDR3 totals 17 residues.

In its sample, this clonotype was seen many times. The chain couples TRBV28 to TRBJ2-7; TRBD2 matches at 9 bases. Germline V lookup: CDR1 MDHEN, CDR2 SYDVKM. The CDR3 runs 16 residues. V lost 3 bases to trimming and J lost 6 bases; unmatched junction nucleotides: 12. The CDR3 DNA follows: TGTGCCAGCAGTTTCTTTCACGTGGGACTAGCCACCGAGCAGTACTTC. It codes for CASSFFHVGLATEQYF. The full variable domain, in which reference TRBV28 and TRBJ2-7 provide the parts outside the CDR3, is DVKVTQSSRYLVKRTGEKVFLECVQDMDHENMFWYRQDPGLGLRLIYFSYDVKMKEKGDIPEGYSVSREKKERFSLILESASTNQTSMYLCASSFFHVGLATEQYFGPGTRLTVT.

In this sample, this clonotype turned up a few times. J is TRBJ2-5 and V is TRBV18; D is possibly TRBD2 (5 bases). The CDR3 is 15 amino acids. V lost 8 bases and J 5 bases, leaving 21 bases between the germline ends. Germline V CDR1 and CDR2: KGHSH, LQKENI. The CDR3 protein is CASQSVVSGLETQYF. CDR3 sequence (DNA): TGTGCCAGCCAATCTGTTGTTTCGGGGTTGGAGACCCAGTACTTC.

This clonotype was recorded many times. The chain couples TRBV20-1 to TRBJ1-5, with TRBD1 as a possible D gene (5 bases). The CDR3 contains 13 residues. Germline CDR1 is DFQATT and CDR2 is SNEGSKA (reference sequence). Trimming left V 6 bases short and J 7 bases short, with 16 bases between. CDR3 coding DNA: TGCAGTGCCCGGGGGGGGTGGGGACAGCCCCAGCATTTT. Translation: CSARGGWGQPQHF.

The chain is built from TRBV24-1 and TRBJ2-5; a weak D match, TRBD1 (6 bases). The CDR3 is 15 residues long. The ends were cut back, 3 bases at V and 2 bases at J, with 12 bases in the middle. Germline V gives CDR1 KGHDR, CDR2 SFDVKD. The CDR3 here is CATSDPLRGQETQYF. The CDR3 DNA sequence: TGTGCCACCAGTGATCCCTTGAGGGGGCAAGAGACCCAGTACTTC.

This chain connects TRBV3-1 to TRBJ2-7; D gene uncertain. V lost 2 bases, J lost 3 bases, and 20 bases lay in between. The CDR3 extends over 17 amino acids. Germline CDR1 LGHDT, CDR2 YNNKEL (reference sequence). CDR3 amino acids: CASSQFLTHPRGYEQYF. The DNA for the CDR3 is TGTGCCAGCAGCCAATTCCTCACACACCCTCGAGGCTACGAGCAGTACTTC.